These 9 T cell receptor beta chains were sequenced from one sample in a study of cytomegalovirus exposure and HLA in healthy donors. PCR primers comprised 60 Vbeta and 13 Jbeta primers. Method: immunoSEQ multiplex PCR; TCRdb's copy keeps in-frame clones and lacks some. The table has about 180,000 clones, about 77% seen once. The sequenced material came from PBMCs. The origin of the receptors is a man aged 55 to 70 in good health and CMV-seronegative.

This chain links TRBV6-1 with TRBJ1-6, with 9 bases aligning to TRBD1. The CDR3 is 14 residues long. V dropped 2 bases and J dropped 8; count of bases not matched to a gene: 1. Per the germline V gene, CDR1 is MNHNS and CDR2 is SASEGT. The CDR3 loop reads CASSERDRDSPLHF. The CDR3 DNA is TGTGCCAGCAGTGAAAGGGACAGGGATTCACCCCTCCACTTT.

The chain combines TRBV9 with TRBJ2-2, with D possibly TRBD2 on 6 matching bases. In germline, CDR1 is SGDLS, CDR2 YYNGEE. CDR3 length equals 15 residues. Trimming cost V 0 bases and J 5 bases, with 11 bases left between them. CDR3 coding DNA: TGTGCCAGCAGCGTAGCGGGAGTAGGGACCGGGGAGCTGTTTTTT. Protein product: CASSVAGVGTGELFF.

This sequence joins TRBV20-1 and TRBJ2-7, with a tentative D call TRBD1 (5 bases). Trimming removed 1 base from V and 6 bases from J, with 7 bases in between. CDR1 is DFQATT and CDR2 is SNEGSKA in the germline V gene (reference sequence). The CDR3 spans 11 residues. CDR3 coding DNA: TGCAGTGCTAGAGTAACAGGCGAGCAGTACTTC. It yields the protein CSARVTGEQYF.

V gene TRBV2 combines with J gene TRBJ1-2; TRBD1 is a possible D gene (6 bases). Germline loops: CDR1 SNHLY, CDR2 FYNNEI. The CDR3 has 13 amino acids. The V and J ends lost 2 bases and 3 bases respectively, with 7 bases between them. The CDR3 here is CASSEYRDYGYTF. The CDR3 nucleotides are TGTGCCAGCAGTGAATACAGGGACTATGGCTACACCTTC.

The chain recombines TRBV7-9 with TRBJ2-5; 10 bases agree with TRBD2. The CDR3 loop spans 15 amino acids. Germline V gene lookup returns CDR1 SEHNR and CDR2 FQNEAQ (reference sequence). V lost 5 bases, J lost 4 bases, and 7 bases stayed unmatched. CDR3 nucleotides: TGTGCCAGCAGCCCTAGCGGGGGTGGTGGAGAGACCCAGTACTTC. Its protein is CASSPSGGGGETQYF.

The chain employs TRBV29-1 and TRBJ1-1; D call uncertain. Germline V gene sequence: CDR1 SQVTM, CDR2 ANQGSEA. V shed 4 bases and J shed 2 bases, with 14 bases lying between them. CDR3 length: 14 residues. Here the CDR3 DNA reads TGCAGCGTTGCGGAGGGAACCACTAACACTGAAGCTTTCTTT. It yields the protein CSVAEGTTNTEAFF.

The CDR3 loop is CASSLSGGSEETQYF. The CDR3 region has the DNA TGCGCCAGCAGCCTTAGCGGGGGATCGGAAGAGACCCAGTACTTC. The chain joins TRBV5-1 to TRBJ2-5; 9 positions match TRBD2. The CDR3 contains 15 residues. Germline V gene data show CDR1 as SGHRS and CDR2 as YFSETQ. V was clipped by 4 bases and J by 3 bases; unmatched bases: 7.

This chain links TRBV5-4 with TRBJ2-1; TRBD2 agrees at 9 bases. Per germline, CDR1 SGHNT and CDR2 YYREEE (reference sequence). CDR3 size: 16 residues. J lost 2 bases, V lost 5 bases, and 8 bases had no gene match. The CDR3 DNA reads as TGTGCCAGCAGTTTTCCGGGACTAGCAACCTACAATGAGCAGTTCTTC. The encoded protein is CASSFPGLATYNEQFF.

This clone was recorded a few times. This chain links TRBV10-2 with TRBJ2-1; TRBD1 is a possible D gene (6 bases). V was trimmed by 6 bases and J by 1 base, leaving 13 bases between them. This CDR3 has 15 residues. CDR1 WSHSY and CDR2 SAAADI come from the germline V gene. CDR3 protein: CASRLDSGSYNEQFF. CDR3 bases: TGCGCCAGCAGACTGGACAGTGGTTCCTACAATGAGCAGTTCTTC.